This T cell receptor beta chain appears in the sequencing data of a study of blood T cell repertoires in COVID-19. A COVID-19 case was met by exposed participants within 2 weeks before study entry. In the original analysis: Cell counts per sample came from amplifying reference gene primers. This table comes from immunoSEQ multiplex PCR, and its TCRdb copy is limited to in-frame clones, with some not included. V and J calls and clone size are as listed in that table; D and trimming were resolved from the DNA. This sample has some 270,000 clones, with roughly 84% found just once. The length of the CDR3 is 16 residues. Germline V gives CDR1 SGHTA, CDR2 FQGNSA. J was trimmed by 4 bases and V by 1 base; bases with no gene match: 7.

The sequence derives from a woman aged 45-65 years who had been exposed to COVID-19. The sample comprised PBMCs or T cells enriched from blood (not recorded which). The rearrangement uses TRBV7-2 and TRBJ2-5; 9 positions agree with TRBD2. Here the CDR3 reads CASSLEWRGGRETQYF. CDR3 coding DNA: TGTGCCAGCAGCTTAGAATGGCGGGGGGGCCGAGAGACCCAGTACTTC.